A selection of T cell receptor beta chains follows, all from one sample in a study of blood T cells in healthy people across ages. MiXCR was run by TCRdb on the 5' RACE reads, yielding one entry per CDR3 protein. In the table there are 550,000 to 800,000 distinct CDR3 sequences, approximately 29% of which are singletons. The specimen was blood. The receptors originated from a woman aged 80 or older in good health. Each CDR3 is given with its conserved first and last residue. D genes are given only for firm matches. Some rows have no size entry. The others give once, few or many, or a class for an expanded clone.

d_gene	v_gene	j_gene	abundance	CDR3nt	CDR3aa
.	TRBV15	TRBJ2-1	many	TGTGCCACCAGCAGAGGCCCCGTGGATGAGCAGTTCTTC	CATSRGPVDEQFF
.	TRBV28	TRBJ2-7	many	TGTGCCAGCAGTTTAGTCGGGCGGATCTACGAGCAGTACTTC	CASSLVGRIYEQYF
TRBD2	TRBV20-1	TRBJ2-1	many	TGCAGTGCTGGCTTCCAGGGGCGGGGGGCTCAGGGGGAGCAGTTCTTC	CSAGFQGRGAQGEQFF
TRBD2	TRBV6-1	TRBJ2-1	.	TGTGCCAGCAGTGAGCCACTAGCGGGAGGATTCAATGAGCAGTTCTTC	CASSEPLAGGFNEQFF
.	TRBV6-1	TRBJ2-1	many	TGTGCCAGCAGTGAGGGGTTTAATGAGCGGGAGTTCTTC	CASSEGFNEREFF
TRBD1	TRBV27	TRBJ1-6	.	TGTGCCAGCACCGGGACAGGGGGCGCGAGCAATTCACCCCTCCACTTT	CASTGTGGASNSPLHF
TRBD2	TRBV5-6	TRBJ2-5	many	TGTGCCAGCAGGCGACTAGCGGGGGGGAGCCAAGAGACCCAGTACTTC	CASRRLAGGSQETQYF
TRBD1	TRBV10-3	TRBJ1-5	.	TGTGCCATCAGCAAAGGACAGGAGTATCAGCCCCAGCATTTT	CAISKGQEYQPQHF
.	TRBV6-2/TRBV6-3	TRBJ2-1	many	TGTGCCAGCAGACCTCAGGGGTACAATGAGCAGTTCTTC	CASRPQGYNEQFF
TRBD1	TRBV20-1	TRBJ2-6	once	TGCAGTGCTAAAGACAGGGATCGATCTGGGGCCAACGTCCTGACTTTC	CSAKDRDRSGANVLTF
TRBD2	TRBV9	TRBJ2-1	many	TGTGCCAGCAGCGTAGGGGGAGCGGGGGTTTACAATGAGCAGTTCTTC	CASSVGGAGVYNEQFF
.	TRBV5-4	TRBJ1-2	many	TGTGCCAGCAGCTTGGGGCAGAGCCAAATCTACACCTTC	CASSLGQSQIYTF
.	TRBV24-1	TRBJ2-7	few	TGTGCCACCAGTGATCGAGCAGGGACGTCTAGAAATGAGCAGTACTTC	CATSDRAGTSRNEQYF
TRBD2	TRBV5-1	TRBJ2-1	many	TGCGCCAGCAGCTCAGGACTAGAGCCACAACTCCATGAGCAGTTCTTC	CASSSGLEPQLHEQFF
TRBD1	TRBV29-1	TRBJ2-6	few	TGCAGCGTCTATCTGGGGACAGGGGGCTCTGGGGCCAACGTCCTGACTTTC	CSVYLGTGGSGANVLTF
.	TRBV15	TRBJ1-1	once	TGTGCCACCAGCACGAGACAGACGAACACTGAAGCTTTCTTT	CATSTRQTNTEAFF
.	TRBV28	TRBJ2-1	many	TGTGCCAGCAGTTTAATCAGGAGCAATGAGCAGTTCTTC	CASSLIRSNEQFF
.	TRBV19	TRBJ2-3	many	TGTGCCAGTAGTATAGCAGGGTCGGGGCTAGCGCAGTATTTT	CASSIAGSGLAQYF
.	TRBV7-9	TRBJ2-7	many	TGTGCCAGCAGCTTAGATCTAGGAGGGAACTACGAGCAGTACTTC	CASSLDLGGNYEQYF
.	TRBV7-8	TRBJ1-1	.	TGTGCCAGCAGCTCCTCAAACCTACGGCAGGGGTCCATGGGCACTGAAGCTTTCTTT	CASSSSNLRQGSMGTEAFF
.	TRBV24-1	TRBJ2-7	many	TGTGCCACCAGTGATCCCCCAGGCAATGAGCAGTACTTC	CATSDPPGNEQYF
TRBD1	TRBV18	TRBJ2-7	many	TGTGCCAGCACTAGCCGGGACAGGCCCTCCTACGAGCAGTACTTC	CASTSRDRPSYEQYF
.	TRBV28	TRBJ2-5	many	TGTGCCAGCACCTTCGGGTATGGAGAGACCCAGTACTTC	CASTFGYGETQYF
TRBD2	TRBV7-9	TRBJ2-3	many	TGTGCCAGCAGCCTCCAACTAGCGGGGGGCACAGATACGCAGTATTTT	CASSLQLAGGTDTQYF
TRBD1	TRBV20-1	TRBJ1-2	few	TGCAGTGCTAGGGCTATCAGGGGGCGCTATGGCTACACCTTC	CSARAIRGRYGYTF
TRBD2	TRBV10-2	TRBJ2-3	many	TGCGCCAGCAGGGCCCGTACTAGCGGGGGACCCACAGATACGCAGTATTTT	CASRARTSGGPTDTQYF
.	TRBV5-1	TRBJ2-1	many	TGCGCCAGCAGCTTGTTTTCGTTGGGACTGTCCTACAATGAGCAGTTCTTC	CASSLFSLGLSYNEQFF